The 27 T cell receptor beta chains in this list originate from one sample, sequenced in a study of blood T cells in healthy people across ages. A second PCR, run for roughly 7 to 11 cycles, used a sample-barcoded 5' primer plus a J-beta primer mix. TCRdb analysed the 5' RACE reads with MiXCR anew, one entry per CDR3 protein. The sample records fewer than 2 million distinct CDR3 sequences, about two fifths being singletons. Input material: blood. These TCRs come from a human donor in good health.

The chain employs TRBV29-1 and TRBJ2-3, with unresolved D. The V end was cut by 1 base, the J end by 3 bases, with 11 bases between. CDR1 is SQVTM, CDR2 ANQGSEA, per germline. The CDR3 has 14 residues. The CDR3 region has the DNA TGCAGCGTTGAAGTGGACCTTCCAACAGATACGCAGTATTTT. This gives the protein CSVEVDLPTDTQYF.

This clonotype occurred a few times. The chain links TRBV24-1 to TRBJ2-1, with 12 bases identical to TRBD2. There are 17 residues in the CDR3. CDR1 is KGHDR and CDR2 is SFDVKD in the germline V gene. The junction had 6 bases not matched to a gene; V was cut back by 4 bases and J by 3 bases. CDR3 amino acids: CATSDPGLAGRYNEQFF. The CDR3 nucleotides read TGTGCCACCAGTGACCCCGGACTAGCGGGGCGCTACAATGAGCAGTTCTTC.

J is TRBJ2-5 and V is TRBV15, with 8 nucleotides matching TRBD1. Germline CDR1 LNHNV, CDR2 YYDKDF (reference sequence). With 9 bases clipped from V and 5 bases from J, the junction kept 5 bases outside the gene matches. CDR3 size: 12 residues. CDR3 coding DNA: TGTGCCACAGCAGGGGGCAGTGAGACCCAGTACTTC. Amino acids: CATAGGSETQYF.

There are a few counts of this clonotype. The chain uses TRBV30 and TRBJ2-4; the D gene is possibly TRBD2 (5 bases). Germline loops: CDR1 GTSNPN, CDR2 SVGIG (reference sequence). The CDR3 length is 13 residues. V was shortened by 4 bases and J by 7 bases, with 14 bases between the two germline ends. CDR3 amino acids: CAWNGVLSNIQYF. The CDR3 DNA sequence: TGTGCCTGGAACGGGGTGTTATCGAACATTCAGTACTTC.

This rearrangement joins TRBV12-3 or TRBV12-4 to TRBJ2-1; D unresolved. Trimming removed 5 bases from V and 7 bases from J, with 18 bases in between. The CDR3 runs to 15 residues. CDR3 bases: TGTGCCAGCAGTCCTTACTTCTCCGGACGGAATGAGCAGTTCTTC. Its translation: CASSPYFSGRNEQFF.

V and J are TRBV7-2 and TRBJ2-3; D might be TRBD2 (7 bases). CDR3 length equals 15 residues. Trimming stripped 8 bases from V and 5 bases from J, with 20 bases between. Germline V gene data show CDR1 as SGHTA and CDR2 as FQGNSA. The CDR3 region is CASRFRGALGDTQYF. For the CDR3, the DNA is TGTGCCAGCCGTTTTCGGGGGGCCCTCGGAGATACGCAGTATTTT.

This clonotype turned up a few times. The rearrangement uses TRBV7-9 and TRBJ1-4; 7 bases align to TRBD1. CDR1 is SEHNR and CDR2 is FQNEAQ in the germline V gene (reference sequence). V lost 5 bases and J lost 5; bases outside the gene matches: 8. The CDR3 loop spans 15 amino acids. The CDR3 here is CASSRMNRGNEKLFF. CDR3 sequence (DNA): TGTGCCAGCAGCCGTATGAACAGGGGCAATGAAAAACTGTTTTTT. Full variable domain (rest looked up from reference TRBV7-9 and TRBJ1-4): DTGVSQNPRHKITKRGQNVTFRCDPISEHNRLYWYRQTLGQGPEFLTYFQNEAQLEKSRLLSDRFSAERPKGSFSTLEIQRTEQGDSAMYLCASSRMNRGNEKLFFGSGTQLSVL.

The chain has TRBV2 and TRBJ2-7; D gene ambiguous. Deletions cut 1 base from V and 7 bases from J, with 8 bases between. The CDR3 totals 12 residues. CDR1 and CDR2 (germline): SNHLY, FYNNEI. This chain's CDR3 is CASSEGSPEQYF. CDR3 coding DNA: TGTGCCAGCAGTGAAGGGAGTCCTGAGCAGTACTTC.

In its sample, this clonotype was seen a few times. The CDR3 DNA reads as TGTGCCTGGGAAGGGGGCCCTGGGGCCAACGTCCTGACTTTC. It codes for CAWEGGPGANVLTF. The V call is TRBV30, the J call TRBJ2-6; 7 bases line up with TRBD1. Germline values: CDR1 GTSNPN, CDR2 SVGIG (reference sequence). V dropped 5 bases and J dropped 2; count of bases not matched to a gene: 3. This CDR3 comprises 14 residues.

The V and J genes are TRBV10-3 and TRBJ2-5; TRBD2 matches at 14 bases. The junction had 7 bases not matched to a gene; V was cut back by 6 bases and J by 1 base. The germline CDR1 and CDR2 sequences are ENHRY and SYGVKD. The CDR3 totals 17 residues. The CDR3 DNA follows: TGTGCCATCAGCCGGACTAGCGGGGGGCGAGGCCAAGAGACCCAGTACTTC. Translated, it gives CAISRTSGGRGQETQYF.

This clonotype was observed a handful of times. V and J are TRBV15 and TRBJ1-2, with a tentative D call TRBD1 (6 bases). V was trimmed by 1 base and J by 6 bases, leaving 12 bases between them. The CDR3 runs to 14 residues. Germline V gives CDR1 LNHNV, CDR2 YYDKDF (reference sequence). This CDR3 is CATSRGGGVDGYTF. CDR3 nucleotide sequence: TGTGCCACCAGCAGAGGAGGGGGGGTTGATGGCTACACCTTC.

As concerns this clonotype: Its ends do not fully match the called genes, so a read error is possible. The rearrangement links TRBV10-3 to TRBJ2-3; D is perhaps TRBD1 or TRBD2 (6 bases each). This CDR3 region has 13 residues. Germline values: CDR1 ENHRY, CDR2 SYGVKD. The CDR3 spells CAISDQRGDTQDF. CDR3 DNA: TGTGCCATCAGTGACCAAAGGGGGGATACGCAGGATTTT.

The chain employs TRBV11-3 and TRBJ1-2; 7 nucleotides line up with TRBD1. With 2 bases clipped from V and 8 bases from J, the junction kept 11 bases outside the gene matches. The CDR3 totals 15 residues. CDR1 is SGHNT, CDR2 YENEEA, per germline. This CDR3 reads CASSLSAGGEAGYTF. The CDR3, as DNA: TGTGCCAGCAGCTTAAGTGCAGGGGGGGAAGCCGGCTACACCTTC.

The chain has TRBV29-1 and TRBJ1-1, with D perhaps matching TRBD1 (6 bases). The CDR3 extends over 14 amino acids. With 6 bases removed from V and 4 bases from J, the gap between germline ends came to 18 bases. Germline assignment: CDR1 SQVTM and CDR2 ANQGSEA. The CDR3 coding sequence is TGCAGCGTCGTAAGGGGGGGTTATGGCACTGAAGCTTTCTTT. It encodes CSVVRGGYGTEAFF.

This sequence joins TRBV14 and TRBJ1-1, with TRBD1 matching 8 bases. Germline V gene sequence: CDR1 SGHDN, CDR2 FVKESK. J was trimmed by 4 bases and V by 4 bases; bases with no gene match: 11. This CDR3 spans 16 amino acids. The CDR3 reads CASSPSLDRVPTEAFF. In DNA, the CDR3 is TGTGCCAGCAGCCCCTCCCTGGACAGGGTCCCCACTGAAGCTTTCTTT. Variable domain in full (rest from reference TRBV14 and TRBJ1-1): EAGVTQFPSHSVIEKGQTVTLRCDPISGHDNLYWYRRVMGKEIKFLLHFVKESKQDESGMPNNRFLAERTGGTYSTLKVQPAELEDSGVYFCASSPSLDRVPTEAFFGQGTRLTVV.

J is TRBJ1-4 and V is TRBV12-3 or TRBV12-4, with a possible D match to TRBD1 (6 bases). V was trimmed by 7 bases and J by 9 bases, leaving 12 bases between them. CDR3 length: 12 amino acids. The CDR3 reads CASKRGQQKLFF. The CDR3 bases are TGTGCCAGCAAGAGGGGACAACAAAAACTGTTTTTT.

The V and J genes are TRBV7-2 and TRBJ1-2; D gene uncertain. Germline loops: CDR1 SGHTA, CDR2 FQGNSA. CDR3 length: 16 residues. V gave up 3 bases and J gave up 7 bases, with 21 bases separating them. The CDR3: CASSLTLPSKGSGYTF. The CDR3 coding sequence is TGTGCCAGCAGCTTGACCCTGCCCTCCAAGGGCTCTGGCTACACCTTC.

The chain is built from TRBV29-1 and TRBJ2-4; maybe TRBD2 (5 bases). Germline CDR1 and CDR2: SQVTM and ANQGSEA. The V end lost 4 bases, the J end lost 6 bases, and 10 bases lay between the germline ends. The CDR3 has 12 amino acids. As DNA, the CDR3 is TGCAGCGTTGGGGAGTTAGGAAACATTCAGTACTTC. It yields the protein CSVGELGNIQYF.

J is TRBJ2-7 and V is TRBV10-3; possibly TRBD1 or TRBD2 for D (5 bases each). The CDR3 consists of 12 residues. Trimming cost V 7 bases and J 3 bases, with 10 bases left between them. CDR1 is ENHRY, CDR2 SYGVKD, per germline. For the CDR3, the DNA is TGTGCCATCAAGGAGGACAACTACGAGCAGTACTTC. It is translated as CAIKEDNYEQYF.

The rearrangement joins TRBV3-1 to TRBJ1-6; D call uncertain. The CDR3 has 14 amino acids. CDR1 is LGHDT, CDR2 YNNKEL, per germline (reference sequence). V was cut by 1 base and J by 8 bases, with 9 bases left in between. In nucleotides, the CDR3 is TGTGCCAGCAGCCAAGGCCGACGGGATTCACCCCTCCACTTT. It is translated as CASSQGRRDSPLHF.

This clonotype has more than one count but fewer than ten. CDR3 DNA: TGTGCCAGCAGTTTAGTGCAGGGGAGGCGAGGCTACACCTTC. Protein sequence: CASSLVQGRRGYTF. V usage is TRBV28 and J usage is TRBJ1-2, with D maybe TRBD1 (6 bases). The V end lost 2 bases, the J end lost 8 bases, and 15 bases lay between the germline ends. This CDR3 is 14 amino acids long. Germline V gene sequence: CDR1 MDHEN, CDR2 SYDVKM.

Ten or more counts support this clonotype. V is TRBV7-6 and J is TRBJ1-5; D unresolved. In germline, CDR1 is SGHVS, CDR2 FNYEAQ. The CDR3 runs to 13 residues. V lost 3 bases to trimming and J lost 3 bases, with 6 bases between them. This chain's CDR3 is CASSFSDNQPQHF. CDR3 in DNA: TGTGCCAGCAGCTTTAGTGACAATCAGCCCCAGCATTTT.

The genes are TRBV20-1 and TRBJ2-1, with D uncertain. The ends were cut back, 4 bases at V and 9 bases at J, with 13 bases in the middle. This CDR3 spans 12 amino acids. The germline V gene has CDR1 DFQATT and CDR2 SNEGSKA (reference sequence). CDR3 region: CSATSEQSEQFF. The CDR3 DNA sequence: TGCAGTGCTACGTCCGAACAAAGTGAGCAGTTCTTC.

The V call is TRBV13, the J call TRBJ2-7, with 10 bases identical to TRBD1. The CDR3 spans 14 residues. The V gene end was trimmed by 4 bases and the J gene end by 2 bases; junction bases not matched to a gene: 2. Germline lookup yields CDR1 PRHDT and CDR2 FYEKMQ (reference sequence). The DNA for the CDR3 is TGTGCCAGCAGCTCGGGACAGGGGCCCTACGAGCAGTACGTC. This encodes CASSSGQGPYEQYV.

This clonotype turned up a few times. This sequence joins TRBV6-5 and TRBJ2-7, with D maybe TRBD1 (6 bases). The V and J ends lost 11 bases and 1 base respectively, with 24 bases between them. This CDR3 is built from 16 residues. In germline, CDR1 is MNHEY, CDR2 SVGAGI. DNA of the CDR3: TGTGCCTGTCGGGACAACAAGGCCAGTTGGTCCTACGAGCAGTACTTC. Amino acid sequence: CACRDNKASWSYEQYF.

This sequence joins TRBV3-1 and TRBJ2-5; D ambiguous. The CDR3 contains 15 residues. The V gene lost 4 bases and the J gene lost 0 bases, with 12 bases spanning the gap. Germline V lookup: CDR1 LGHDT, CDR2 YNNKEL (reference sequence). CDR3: CASSPQRGHQETQYF. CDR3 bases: TGTGCCAGCAGCCCCCAGAGAGGCCACCAAGAGACCCAGTACTTC.

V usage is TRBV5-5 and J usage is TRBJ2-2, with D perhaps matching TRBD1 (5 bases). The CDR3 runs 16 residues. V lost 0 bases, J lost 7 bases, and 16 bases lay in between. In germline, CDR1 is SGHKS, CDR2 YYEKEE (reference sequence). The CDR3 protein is CASSLEGQGPNGELFF. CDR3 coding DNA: TGTGCCAGCAGCTTGGAGGGTCAGGGTCCTAACGGGGAGCTGTTTTTT. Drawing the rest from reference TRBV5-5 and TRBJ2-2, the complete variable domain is DAGVTQSPTHLIKTRGQQVTLRCSPISGHKSVSWYQQVLGQGPQFIFQYYEKEERGRGNFPDRFSARQFPNYSSELNVNALLLGDSALYLCASSLEGQGPNGELFFGEGSRLTVL.